Listed here are 20 T cell receptor beta chains from one sample, sequenced in a study of chemoradiotherapy in HPV16-positive cancers. Repertoires were generated with immunoSEQ multiplex PCR, while TCRdb's copy carries only in-frame clones and drops some. Seen here are 13,000 or so clones, around 85% observed once, and the top ten hold roughly 5.7%. The sample in question was blood, obtained from a patient who underwent chemoradiotherapy. These receptors were taken from a human donor with HPV-associated anogenital cancer.

The chain has TRBV6-1 and TRBJ2-3, with a possible D match to TRBD2 (6 bases). CDR3 length: 16 amino acids. V lost 3 bases and J 2 bases, leaving 15 bases between the germline ends. CDR1 is MNHNS, CDR2 SASEGT, per germline. CDR3 nucleotides: TGTGCCAGCAGTGATGTAACTAGCCGAAACACAGATACGCAGTATTTT. This sequence encodes CASSDVTSRNTDTQYF.

This clone was seen only a few times. V usage is TRBV30 and J usage is TRBJ1-1; tentatively, D is TRBD1 (5 bases). Per germline, CDR1 GTSNPN and CDR2 SVGIG (reference sequence). V was pared by 2 bases and J by 3 bases, with 13 bases between. The CDR3 extends over 14 amino acids. CDR3 in amino acids: CAWSLGGGDTEAFF. For the CDR3, the DNA is TGTGCCTGGAGTTTAGGTGGGGGAGACACTGAAGCTTTCTTT.

The chain employs TRBV7-6 and TRBJ1-4; 10 positions match TRBD1. The junction had 10 bases not matched to a gene; V was cut back by 4 bases and J by 8 bases. Germline V gene data show CDR1 as SGHVS and CDR2 as FNYEAQ. The CDR3 runs 16 residues. The CDR3 DNA sequence: TGTGCCAGCAGCTCCCGGTTGGGGGACAGGGGAGAAAAACTGTTTTTT. Protein product: CASSSRLGDRGEKLFF.

This chain uses TRBV5-1 with TRBJ1-1; D gene uncertain. The CDR3 has 13 amino acids. Germline V gives CDR1 SGHRS, CDR2 YFSETQ. V dropped 4 bases and J dropped 5 bases, with 12 bases sitting between them. The CDR3 region has the DNA TGCGCCAGCAGCCCCCACTCCGGGACTGAAGCTTTCTTT. Translating gives CASSPHSGTEAFF.

This chain's CDR3 is CASSLGGQVEAFF. CDR3 nucleotide sequence: TGTGCCAGCAGCTTAGGAGGTCAAGTTGAAGCTTTCTTT. The V and J genes are TRBV7-8 and TRBJ1-1; unclear D gene. CDR3 size: 13 residues. Germline loops: CDR1 SGHVS, CDR2 FQNEAQ. V was clipped by 1 base and J by 7 bases, with 10 bases between them.

V and J are TRBV27 and TRBJ1-4, with D possibly TRBD1 on 6 matching bases. The CDR3 covers 15 residues. V gave up 6 bases and J gave up 0 bases, with 11 bases separating them. From germline, CDR1 is MNHEY and CDR2 SMNVEV (reference sequence). CDR3 residues: CASSYAGATNEKLFF. For the CDR3, the DNA is TGTGCCAGCAGCTACGCAGGGGCAACTAATGAAAAACTGTTTTTT. Variable domain in full (rest from reference TRBV27 and TRBJ1-4): EAQVTQNPRYLITVTGKKLTVTCSQNMNHEYMSWYRQDPGLGLRQIYYSMNVEVTDKGDVPEGYKVSRKEKRNFPLILESPSPNQTSLYFCASSYAGATNEKLFFGSGTQLSVL.

The chain links TRBV5-5 to TRBJ1-5; D is uncertain. The CDR3 runs 12 residues. Per the germline V gene, CDR1 is SGHKS and CDR2 is YYEKEE (reference sequence). The V gene lost 0 bases and the J gene lost 5 bases, with 3 bases spanning the gap. For the CDR3, the DNA is TGTGCCAGCAGCTTGGGAGATCAGCCCCAGCATTTT. Residues: CASSLGDQPQHF.

V usage is TRBV10-2 and J usage is TRBJ2-1; 10 nucleotides line up with TRBD2. The J segment lost 2 bases and the V segment lost 5 bases, leaving 3 bases of the junction unmatched. Germline V gene data show CDR1 as WSHSY and CDR2 as SAAADI. The CDR3 is made up of 15 amino acids. CDR3 in DNA: TGCGCCAGCAGTAGACTAGCGGGTACCTACAATGAGCAGTTCTTC. Protein sequence: CASSRLAGTYNEQFF.

This chain connects TRBV11-2 to TRBJ2-3; no clear D gene. CDR3 length equals 12 residues. Per the germline V gene, CDR1 is SGHAT and CDR2 is FQNNGV. With 0 bases removed from V and 7 bases from J, the gap between germline ends came to 5 bases. The CDR3 DNA reads as TGTGCCAGCAGCTTAGATCCTAATACGCAGTATTTT. Protein product: CASSLDPNTQYF.

The chain joins TRBV18 to TRBJ1-1; TRBD1 matches at 9 bases. This CDR3 is 14 amino acids long. Germline V gives CDR1 KGHSH, CDR2 LQKENI. The V and J ends lost 6 bases and 11 bases, in that order; junction bases with no gene match: 13. DNA for the CDR3: TGTGCCAGCTCGGACAGGGGCCCGGGTTTTAGTGCTTTCTTT. It specifies CASSDRGPGFSAFF.

The rearrangement uses TRBV19 and TRBJ1-1; possibly TRBD1 for D (6 bases). Trimming took off 7 bases at V and 1 base at J, with 16 bases between the two ends. Germline assignment: CDR1 LNHDA and CDR2 SQIVND (reference sequence). The CDR3 length is 15 residues. CDR3 nucleotide sequence: TGTGCCAGTATCAGGGGAAAAACAGCGAACACTGAAGCTTTCTTT. Amino acid sequence: CASIRGKTANTEAFF.

V gene TRBV19 combines with J gene TRBJ2-5, with TRBD2 identical over 9 bases. CDR3 size: 16 residues. CDR1 LNHDA and CDR2 SQIVND come from the germline V gene (reference sequence). V shed 6 bases, J shed 2 bases, and the junction held 10 bases outside the gene matches. CDR3 nucleotide sequence: TGTGCCAGTAGGGGTAGGCTAGCGGGGACGCAAGAGACCCAGTACTTC. Amino acids: CASRGRLAGTQETQYF.

The chain employs TRBV7-2 and TRBJ2-3; no definite D call. CDR1 is SGHTA and CDR2 is FQGNSA in the germline V gene. This CDR3 region has 16 residues. V lost 1 base, J lost 2 bases, and 13 bases lay in between. Here the CDR3 reads CASSLVPNSPTDTQYF. CDR3 nucleotides: TGTGCCAGCAGCTTAGTTCCTAACTCACCCACAGATACGCAGTATTTT.

The chain couples TRBV5-1 to TRBJ1-3; D is uncertain. Per the germline V gene, CDR1 is SGHRS and CDR2 is YFSETQ. The V and J ends lost 0 bases and 0 bases respectively, with 10 bases between them. The CDR3 runs 16 residues. In DNA form, the CDR3 reads TGCGCCAGCAGCTTGGGCGGGATAAGCTCTGGAAACACCATATATTTT. It translates to CASSLGGISSGNTIYF.

The rearrangement links TRBV5-6 to TRBJ2-5; 8 bases map to TRBD2. V shed 4 bases and J 5 bases; nucleotides not matched to a gene: 4. The CDR3 is 13 amino acids. CDR1 SGHDT and CDR2 YYEEEE come from the germline V gene. The CDR3 sequence: CASSGRGAETQYF. For the CDR3, the DNA is TGTGCCAGCAGCGGGCGGGGGGCTGAGACCCAGTACTTC.

The chain employs TRBV7-6 and TRBJ1-5; 8 nucleotides line up with TRBD1. The CDR3 length is 17 residues. From germline, CDR1 is SGHVS and CDR2 FNYEAQ. V dropped 3 bases and J dropped 0; count of bases not matched to a gene: 7. CDR3 protein: CASSLGVRGPSNQPQHF. The CDR3 nucleotides read TGTGCCAGCAGCTTGGGTGTCAGGGGGCCTAGCAATCAGCCCCAGCATTTT. Full variable domain (rest looked up from reference TRBV7-6 and TRBJ1-5): GAGVSQSPRYKVTKRGQDVALRCDPISGHVSLYWYRQALGQGPEFLTYFNYEAQQDKSGLPNDRFSAERPEGSISTLTIQRTEQRDSAMYRCASSLGVRGPSNQPQHFGDGTRLSIL.

The CDR3 DNA reads TGTGCCTGGAGTAGGGACAAAAACTACGAGCAGTACGTC. Amino acid sequence: CAWSRDKNYEQYV. The chain carries TRBV30 and TRBJ2-7, with D possibly being TRBD1 (6 bases). Germline V gene sequence: CDR1 GTSNPN, CDR2 SVGIG (reference sequence). The V and J ends lost 2 bases and 3 bases respectively, with 11 bases between them. The CDR3 contains 13 residues.

V is TRBV30 and J is TRBJ1-2; the match to TRBD1 covers 10 bases. Germline values: CDR1 GTSNPN, CDR2 SVGIG (reference sequence). V dropped 4 bases and J dropped 6; count of bases not matched to a gene: 8. The CDR3 has 14 residues. The CDR3 loop reads CAWTRTGGWNGYTF. In DNA, the CDR3 is TGTGCCTGGACTCGGACAGGGGGTTGGAATGGCTACACCTTC.

The V and J genes are TRBV7-2 and TRBJ1-6, with 12 bases lining up with TRBD1. The J segment lost 10 bases and the V segment lost 5 bases, leaving 9 bases of the junction unmatched. From germline, CDR1 is SGHTA and CDR2 FQGNSA. The CDR3 consists of 16 residues. The CDR3 region is CASSGSGTGGGSPLHF. The CDR3 region has the DNA TGTGCCAGCAGCGGGTCCGGGACAGGGGGCGGCTCACCCCTCCACTTT.

The chain links TRBV18 to TRBJ2-5, with D perhaps TRBD1 (5 bases). The V gene's germline CDR1 is KGHSH and CDR2 LQKENI. This CDR3 spans 13 amino acids. V dropped 6 bases and J dropped 2 bases, with 10 bases sitting between them. The CDR3 spells CASSLRGQETQYF. Written as DNA, the CDR3 is TGTGCCAGCTCTCTTAGGGGTCAAGAGACCCAGTACTTC.